The 16 T cell receptor beta chains below were found in one sample sequenced in a study of early T cells in non-severe SARS-CoV-2 infection. TCRdb called the 5' RACE reads again in MiXCR, with one record for every CDR3 protein. The sample lists over 85,000 distinct CDR3 sequences, around a sixth seen once, with around 1.3% in the top ten. The sequenced sample consisted of whole blood. The receptors were gathered from an adult who was a healthcare worker with PCR-confirmed SARS-CoV-2 infection or an uninfected control (not recorded which).

This clonotype turned up a few times. V gene TRBV29-1 combines with J gene TRBJ2-7, with 11 bases lining up with TRBD2. Germline assignment: CDR1 SQVTM and CDR2 ANQGSEA. Unmatched junction bases numbered 12, after V lost 7 bases and J lost 1 base. The CDR3 length is 16 residues. CDR3 nucleotide sequence: TGCAGCGCTACAACTAGCGGGAGCTCCTGGTCCTACGAGCAGTACTTC. Amino acids: CSATTSGSSWSYEQYF.

Only a few counts were recorded for this clonotype. The V gene is TRBV7-8, the J gene TRBJ2-7, with D possibly TRBD2 on 5 matching bases. The CDR3 consists of 13 residues. V gave up 3 bases and J gave up 5 bases, with 11 bases separating them. CDR1 and CDR2 (germline): SGHVS, FQNEAQ. The CDR3 is CASSFGVANEQYF. The DNA of the CDR3 is TGTGCCAGCAGCTTCGGGGTCGCGAACGAGCAGTACTTC.

This clonotype has just a few counts. The J gene is TRBJ1-2, the V gene TRBV29-1; unclear D gene. The CDR3 covers 12 residues. V was clipped by 1 base and J by 8 bases, with 11 bases between them. Germline CDR1 and CDR2: SQVTM and ANQGSEA. The CDR3 is CSVEVAARGYTF. The DNA for the CDR3 is TGCAGCGTTGAAGTGGCCGCCCGGGGCTACACCTTC.

In this sample, this clonotype turned up a few times. The chain is built from TRBV21-1 and TRBJ2-1; TRBD1, the table's D call, lacks a check against the DNA. TRBV21-1 is designated a pseudogene. This CDR3 comprises 15 residues. The CDR3 region is CASSKLRDRVREQFF. The CDR3 region has the DNA TGTGCCAGCAGCAAATTGCGGGACAGGGTGCGTGAGCAGTTCTTC.

This clonotype was seen a few times. The rearrangement uses TRBV7-6 and TRBJ2-2; tentatively, D is TRBD2 (7 bases). This CDR3 has 16 amino acids. CDR1 and CDR2 from the germline V gene are SGHVS and FNYEAQ. V lost 5 bases to trimming and J lost 4 bases, with 17 bases between them. The DNA for the CDR3 is TGTGCCAGCAGCCTGATGGGGGGGCAGGTCACCGGGGAGCTGTTTTTT. Translation: CASSLMGGQVTGELFF. The full variable domain, completed using reference TRBV7-6 and TRBJ2-2, is GAGVSQSPRYKVTKRGQDVALRCDPISGHVSLYWYRQALGQGPEFLTYFNYEAQQDKSGLPNDRFSAERPEGSISTLTIQRTEQRDSAMYRCASSLMGGQVTGELFFGEGSRLTVL.

This clonotype showed up just a few times. The chain combines TRBV11-3 with TRBJ2-2; possible D gene TRBD2, 5 bases. V lost 0 bases and J lost 8, with 13 bases in between. CDR3 size: 15 residues. Germline V gene data show CDR1 as SGHNT and CDR2 as YENEEA. The CDR3 DNA sequence: TGTGCCAGCAGCTTAGATGGGAGCCGACGGGGGGAGCTGTTTTTT. Its protein is CASSLDGSRRGELFF.

This clonotype was counted many times. This chain uses TRBV6-2 or TRBV6-3 with TRBJ1-5, with D hard to call. CDR1 and CDR2 (germline): MNHEY, SVGEGT. V was clipped by 4 bases and J by 6 bases, with 10 bases between them. The CDR3 runs 13 residues. In DNA form, the CDR3 reads TGTGCCAGCAGTTTGGGTTCGGGTCAGCCCCAGCATTTT. Protein: CASSLGSGQPQHF.

This clonotype came up a few times. J is TRBJ1-2 and V is TRBV19; D may be TRBD1 (5 bases). V shed 5 bases and J shed 8 bases, with 12 bases lying between them. The CDR3 runs to 12 residues. Germline CDR1 LNHDA, CDR2 SQIVND (reference sequence). This chain's CDR3 is CASSLGGGGYTF. In DNA, the CDR3 is TGTGCCAGTAGTCTCGGGGGTGGAGGCTACACCTTC.

The V call is TRBV20-1, the J call TRBJ1-2; D not resolved. Trimming pared 3 bases from V and 8 bases from J, leaving 10 bases between. CDR1 DFQATT and CDR2 SNEGSKA come from the germline V gene (reference sequence). The CDR3 sequence is 11 residues long. DNA for the CDR3: TGCAGTGCTAGGTTCCGTGTGGGCTACACCTTC. It is translated as CSARFRVGYTF.

There are many counts of this clonotype. The chain carries TRBV7-2 and TRBJ1-6, with D unresolved. This CDR3 is 15 amino acids long. Germline V gene data show CDR1 as SGHTA and CDR2 as FQGNSA. V gave up 3 bases and J gave up 9 bases, with 15 bases separating them. The CDR3 DNA reads TGTGCCAGCAGCTTTCGGGCTGGGAAAAGTTCACCCCTCCACTTT. This gives the protein CASSFRAGKSSPLHF.

This rearrangement joins TRBV27 to TRBJ2-1; the D is unclear. V gave up 3 bases and J gave up 10 bases, with 19 bases separating them. CDR1 is MNHEY and CDR2 is SMNVEV in the germline V gene (reference sequence). The CDR3 is 15 amino acids. CDR3 region: CASSFRPSALKEQFF. The CDR3 coding sequence is TGTGCCAGCAGTTTCAGGCCCTCCGCTCTGAAGGAGCAGTTCTTC.

The chain links TRBV6-6 to TRBJ1-2; a possible D gene is TRBD1 (5 bases). Germline assignment: CDR1 MNHNY and CDR2 SVGAGI (reference sequence). The CDR3 runs to 11 residues. Trimming removed 4 bases from V and 5 bases from J, with 5 bases in between. CDR3 DNA: TGTGCCAGCAGTTCAGGGTATGGCTACACCTTC. The encoded protein is CASSSGYGYTF.

This clonotype was counted a few times. The chain links TRBV28 to TRBJ2-3; D perhaps matches TRBD2 (6 bases). The CDR3 sequence is 16 residues long. From germline, CDR1 is MDHEN and CDR2 SYDVKM. Trimming took 6 bases from V and 3 from J, leaving 19 bases between them. The CDR3 spells CASSQEGRDITDTQYF. As DNA, the CDR3 is TGTGCCAGCAGCCAAGAGGGGCGGGATATTACAGATACGCAGTATTTT.

The V call is TRBV6-1, the J call TRBJ1-1; D remains ambiguous. Per germline, CDR1 MNHNS and CDR2 SASEGT. The CDR3 length is 14 residues. V lost 4 bases, J lost 4 bases, and 13 bases lay in between. The CDR3 nucleotides read TGTGCCAGCAGTGCTCGTGCGGAGGGCACTGAAGCTTTCTTT. Protein product: CASSARAEGTEAFF.

This clonotype was recorded a few times. The genes are TRBV12-3 or TRBV12-4 and TRBJ2-1; TRBD2 agrees at 7 bases. The CDR3 has 16 amino acids. V was pared by 5 bases and J by 4 bases, with 11 bases of the junction left unmatched. In DNA, the CDR3 is TGTGCCAGCAGTCCCCTCCTAGCGGCCGGGTACAATGAGCAGTTCTTC. It yields the protein CASSPLLAAGYNEQFF.

The V gene is TRBV29-1, the J gene TRBJ1-1; D is unresolved. The CDR3 is made up of 10 amino acids. Trimming took 4 bases from V and 2 from J, leaving 2 bases between them. Germline V gene sequence: CDR1 SQVTM, CDR2 ANQGSEA. The CDR3: CSVGNTEAFF. The CDR3 DNA reads TGCAGCGTTGGAAACACTGAAGCTTTCTTT. The complete variable domain, with remaining parts taken from reference TRBV29-1 and TRBJ1-1, reads SAVISQKPSRDICQRGTSLTIQCQVDSQVTMMFWYRQQPGQSLTLIATANQGSEATYESGFVIDKFPISRPNLTFSTLTVSNMSPEDSSIYLCSVGNTEAFFGQGTRLTVV.